This is a list of T cell receptor beta chains from one sample in a study of cytomegalovirus exposure and HLA in healthy donors. Method: immunoSEQ multiplex PCR; TCRdb's copy keeps in-frame clones and lacks some. The data contain under 85,000 clones, 94% of them singletons. The material sequenced was PBMCs. The source is a woman aged 18-29 years in good health and CMV-seronegative. Each CDR3 is given with its conserved first and last residue. Each record gives: clone size, V gene, J gene, D gene, CDR3 DNA, CDR3 protein. D genes are given only for firm matches. Size is stated for part of the rows, as once, few or many counts, or as a class when the clone is expanded.

>.|TRBV7-3|TRBJ2-1|.
TGTGCCAGCAGGGTTAGCGGCTCGGTCTCCTACAATGAGCAGTTCTTC
CASRVSGSVSYNEQFF
>.|TRBV5-4|TRBJ1-2|.
TGTGCCAGCAGCTTGGATGTGACGGAGAACTATGGCTACACCTTC
CASSLDVTENYGYTF
>few|TRBV7-2|TRBJ2-5|.
TGTGCCAGCAGCTTAGGTGGGGGCGTCAAAGAGACCCAGTACTTC
CASSLGGGVKETQYF
>.|TRBV6-5|TRBJ2-1|.
TGTGCCAGCAGTGCCCCAGGGGCGGCATACAATGAGCAGTTCTTC
CASSAPGAAYNEQFF
>.|TRBV2|TRBJ2-7|TRBD2
TGTGCCAGCAGCCCCGGGACTAGGACCTACGAGCAGTACTTC
CASSPGTRTYEQYF
>.|TRBV27|TRBJ2-1|.
TGTGCCAGCAGTCCAGGGACTCTCTACAATGAGCAGTTCTTC
CASSPGTLYNEQFF
>few|TRBV2|TRBJ2-1|.
TGTGCCAGCAGTAATACAGGATACAATGAGCAGTTCTTC
CASSNTGYNEQFF
>.|TRBV28|TRBJ2-7|.
TGTGCCAGCAGTCTAGGCACCTTCTACGAGCAGTACTTC
CASSLGTFYEQYF
>.|TRBV6-5|TRBJ1-1|.
TGTGCCAGCAGTTTCCAGGGCGAGAACACTGAAGCTTTCTTT
CASSFQGENTEAFF
>.|TRBV27|TRBJ2-5|.
TGTGCCAGCAGTTTATATGCAGGAGGCCAAGAGACCCAGTACTTC
CASSLYAGGQETQYF
>.|TRBV4-2|TRBJ1-4|.
TGTGCCAGCAGCCGACTAACCGATGCTAACGAAAAACTGTTTTTT
CASSRLTDANEKLFF
>.|TRBV30|TRBJ1-2|.
TGTGCCTGGTCCCAGGAGAGGACTCGTGGCTACACCTTC
CAWSQERTRGYTF
>.|TRBV5-1|TRBJ2-3|.
TGCGCCAGCAGCCTAACTAGCACAGATACGCAGTATTTT
CASSLTSTDTQYF
>.|TRBV21-1|TRBJ2-7|.
TGTGCCAGCAGTCAACCTCTAGCGCCCAATTGGATTGAGTACTTC
CASSQPLAPNWIEYF
>.|TRBV19|TRBJ2-7|.
TGTGCCAGTAGTGCCTCAGGTGGAGGCTACGAGCAGTACTTC
CASSASGGGYEQYF
>.|TRBV29-1|TRBJ1-5|TRBD1
TGCAGCGTTTCAGGGGGCTGGAACAATCAGCCCCAGCATTTT
CSVSGGWNNQPQHF
>.|TRBV6-5|TRBJ2-3|TRBD2
TGTGCCAGCAGTTTCACTAGCGGGAGTGGGTCAGATACGCAGTATTTT
CASSFTSGSGSDTQYF